This T cell receptor beta chain originates from a study of control samples from healthy donors and cancer patients. Some clones are missing from TCRdb's copy, which holds only in-frame ones; the method was immunoSEQ multiplex PCR. Here the sample spans some 120,000 clones, roughly 84% being singletons. The TCR originated in a man aged 40-55 years in good health. The sample comprised blood.

In nucleotides, the CDR3 is TGTGCCAGCAGCCCTCTTCAATCAGGGTCACAGTATTTT. Protein: CASSPLQSGSQYF. The V call is TRBV11-3, the J call TRBJ2-3, with a weak D call TRBD1 (5 bases). Germline V gene data show CDR1 as SGHNT and CDR2 as YENEEA. The CDR3 sequence is 13 residues long. Trimming left V 5 bases short and J 12 bases short, with 18 bases between.